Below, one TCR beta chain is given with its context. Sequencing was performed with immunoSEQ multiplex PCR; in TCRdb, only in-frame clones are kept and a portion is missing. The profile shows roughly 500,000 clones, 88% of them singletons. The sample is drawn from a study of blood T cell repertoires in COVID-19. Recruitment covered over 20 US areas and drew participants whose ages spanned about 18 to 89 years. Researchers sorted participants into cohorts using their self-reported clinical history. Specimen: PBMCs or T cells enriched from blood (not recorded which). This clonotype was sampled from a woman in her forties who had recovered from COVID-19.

The CDR3 region has the DNA TGTGCCAGCACCCTCCGGGGGGGGAACGAGCAGTACTTC. This encodes CASTLRGGNEQYF. The chain employs TRBV11-3 and TRBJ2-7, with 8 bases aligning to TRBD2. Germline values: CDR1 SGHNT, CDR2 YENEEA. The CDR3 covers 13 residues. With 7 bases clipped from V and 5 bases from J, the junction kept 7 bases outside the gene matches.